The 18 T cell receptor beta chains given below trace back to one sample, sequenced in a study of blood T cell repertoires in COVID-19. Sequencing was performed with immunoSEQ multiplex PCR; in TCRdb, only in-frame clones are kept and a portion is missing. The sample lists more than 11,000 clones, about four fifths occurring once. Material: peripheral blood. These receptors were obtained from a woman between 55 and 75 years old with acute or convalescent COVID-19.

This chain links TRBV3-1 (or the pseudogene TRBV3-2) with TRBJ1-1; weak D call: TRBD1 (5 bases). The V gene's germline CDR1 is LGHDT and CDR2 YNNKEL (reference sequence). CDR3 length: 13 amino acids. Trimming took off 10 bases at V and 2 bases at J, with 14 bases between the two ends. The CDR3 DNA follows: TGTGCCACCACTCTATGGGGCAACACTGAAGCTTTCTTT. It codes for CATTLWGNTEAFF.

The chain carries TRBV18 and TRBJ2-5; 9 positions agree with TRBD1. Germline-derived CDR1 and CDR2 are KGHSH and LQKENI. Unmatched junction bases numbered 7, after V lost 3 bases and J lost 5 bases. The CDR3 is 15 amino acids. The CDR3 coding sequence is TGTGCCAGCTCACCCCGGGACAGGGTATTCGAGACCCAGTACTTC. It codes for CASSPRDRVFETQYF.

This clone was detected once. This chain uses TRBV19 with TRBJ1-2; D perhaps matches TRBD1 (6 bases). There are 12 residues in the CDR3. Germline values: CDR1 LNHDA, CDR2 SQIVND (reference sequence). The V end was cut by 10 bases, the J end by 0 bases, with 9 bases between. The CDR3 DNA sequence: TGTGCCACCAGGACAGCTAACTATGGCTACACCTTC. Protein: CATRTANYGYTF.

J is TRBJ2-1 and V is TRBV5-8, with D tentatively TRBD1 (5 bases). The CDR3 extends over 12 amino acids. Germline V CDR1 and CDR2: SGHTS, YDEGEE. V lost 0 bases and J 9 bases, leaving 7 bases between the germline ends. CDR3 protein: CASSLGGVEQFF. The CDR3 nucleotides are TGTGCCAGCAGCTTGGGGGGCGTTGAGCAGTTCTTC.

V gene TRBV5-6 combines with J gene TRBJ2-7; TRBD2 matches at 7 bases. V was clipped by 4 bases and J by 7 bases; unmatched bases: 14. There are 15 residues in the CDR3. Germline V gene sequence: CDR1 SGHDT, CDR2 YYEEEE. The CDR3 DNA reads TGTGCCAGCAGCCCCCCGCACCCGGGAGGTCGGGAGCAGTACTTC. Amino acid sequence: CASSPPHPGGREQYF.

This chain joins TRBV2 and TRBJ1-2, with TRBD1 matching 8 bases. The V and J ends lost 11 bases and 3 bases, in that order; junction bases with no gene match: 8. CDR1 and CDR2 from the germline V gene are SNHLY and FYNNEI. CDR3 length: 13 residues. The CDR3 loop is CAGRTGNYYGYTF. CDR3 nucleotide sequence: TGTGCCGGGAGGACAGGGAACTACTATGGCTACACCTTC.

A few counts support this clone. This chain links TRBV4-1 with TRBJ1-2; 8 bases map to TRBD1. The junction had 4 bases not matched to a gene; V was cut back by 3 bases and J by 7 bases. Germline V CDR1 and CDR2: MGHRA, YSYEKL. This CDR3 is 13 amino acids long. The CDR3, as DNA: TGCGCCAGCAGCCATCCAGGGGGCCGTGGCTACACCTTC. Protein: CASSHPGGRGYTF.

The chain uses TRBV28 and TRBJ2-2, with 12 bases aligning to TRBD2. The germline gives CDR1 MDHEN, CDR2 SYDVKM. The V segment lost 3 bases and the J segment 6 bases; nucleotides outside the gene matches: 11. The CDR3 sequence is 18 residues long. The DNA of the CDR3 is TGTGCCAGCAGTTTCGAGACTAGCGGGGGTTCAGGCGCCGGGGAGCTGTTTTTT. Protein sequence: CASSFETSGGSGAGELFF.

This chain links TRBV5-4 with TRBJ2-5; D is possibly TRBD1 (6 bases). CDR1 and CDR2 from the germline V gene are SGHNT and YYREEE (reference sequence). Trimming took 4 bases from V and 4 from J, leaving 14 bases between them. The CDR3 contains 14 residues. CDR3 region: CASSQGQGPETQYF. The DNA for the CDR3 is TGTGCCAGCAGCCAAGGCCAGGGGCCAGAGACCCAGTACTTC. Full variable domain (rest looked up from reference TRBV5-4 and TRBJ2-5): ETGVTQSPTHLIKTRGQQVTLRCSSQSGHNTVSWYQQALGQGPQFIFQYYREEENGRGNFPPRFSGLQFPNYSSELNVNALELDDSALYLCASSQGQGPETQYFGPGTRLLVL.

The CDR3 protein is CASSPGLAGDNEQFF. DNA of the CDR3: TGTGCCAGCTCACCAGGACTAGCGGGAGACAATGAGCAGTTCTTC. The chain is built from TRBV18 and TRBJ2-1; 13 bases map to TRBD2. The CDR3 has 15 residues. V gave up 2 bases and J gave up 5 bases; unmatched junction bases: 0. Germline V lookup: CDR1 KGHSH, CDR2 LQKENI. The whole variable domain, filled in from reference TRBV18 and TRBJ2-1, reads NAGVMQNPRHLVRRRGQEARLRCSPMKGHSHVYWYRQLPEEGLKFMVYLQKENIIDESGMPKERFSAEFPKEGPSILRIQQVVRGDSAAYFCASSPGLAGDNEQFFGPGTRLTVL.

This rearrangement joins TRBV7-3 to TRBJ1-1; D possibly corresponds to TRBD1 (5 bases). CDR3 length: 14 residues. V lost 0 bases and J 1 base, leaving 6 bases between the germline ends. Germline V CDR1 and CDR2: SGHTA, FQGTGA. In DNA form, the CDR3 reads TGTGCCAGCAGCTTAACAGGGGCGAACACTGAAGCTTTCTTT. It translates to CASSLTGANTEAFF.

CDR3 bases: TGTGCCAGCTCACCTAACGGGAGGGGCGATACGCAGTATTTT. This sequence encodes CASSPNGRGDTQYF. This chain uses TRBV18 with TRBJ2-3; 8 nucleotides line up with TRBD2. Germline V gives CDR1 KGHSH, CDR2 LQKENI. The CDR3 length is 14 residues. J was trimmed by 6 bases and V by 3 bases; bases with no gene match: 5.

This clone came up once. The chain links TRBV7-6 to TRBJ2-7; 10 bases align to TRBD1. Germline V gene data show CDR1 as SGHVS and CDR2 as FNYEAQ. This CDR3 has 15 residues. The V segment lost 5 bases and the J segment 3 bases; nucleotides outside the gene matches: 7. This CDR3 is CASSRTGQGIYEQYF. The CDR3 DNA reads as TGTGCCAGCAGCCGTACGGGACAGGGGATCTACGAGCAGTACTTC.

This clone was seen more than once but under ten times. The rearrangement joins TRBV27 to TRBJ1-1; possible D gene TRBD1, 5 bases. Trimming took 6 bases from V and 5 from J, leaving 25 bases between them. Per germline, CDR1 MNHEY and CDR2 SMNVEV (reference sequence). CDR3 length: 17 residues. The CDR3: CASRLSPSSLGVTEAFF. In nucleotides, the CDR3 is TGTGCCAGCAGGCTTTCCCCATCATCTTTAGGGGTTACTGAAGCTTTCTTT.

This clone came up once. The chain has TRBV27 and TRBJ1-1; D is possibly TRBD1 (6 bases). Germline V lookup: CDR1 MNHEY, CDR2 SMNVEV (reference sequence). V gave up 6 bases and J gave up 7 bases, with 18 bases separating them. CDR3 length: 14 residues. The chain's CDR3 is CASSINPGHLEAFF. The DNA for the CDR3 is TGTGCCAGCAGCATTAATCCGGGACACCTTGAAGCTTTCTTT.

The chain combines TRBV12-5 with TRBJ1-2; 10 nucleotides line up with TRBD1. The CDR3 covers 16 residues. The V gene end was trimmed by 1 base and the J gene end by 4 bases; junction bases not matched to a gene: 6. Germline loops: CDR1 LGHNT, CDR2 FRNRAP. This CDR3 reads CASGLGRQGAPYGYTF. The CDR3 coding sequence is TGTGCTAGTGGTTTGGGTCGACAGGGGGCCCCCTATGGCTACACCTTC.

The rearrangement links TRBV19 to TRBJ2-2; D gene uncertain. V shed 2 bases and J shed 1 base, with 5 bases lying between them. The CDR3 covers 14 residues. CDR1 is LNHDA and CDR2 is SQIVND in the germline V gene (reference sequence). In DNA, the CDR3 is TGTGCCAGTAGTATAAAACAGAACACCGGGGAGCTGTTTTTT. Translation gives CASSIKQNTGELFF.

The rearrangement uses TRBV6-6 and TRBJ1-1; D unclear. This CDR3 is 12 amino acids long. Trimming took 7 bases from V and 11 from J, leaving 17 bases between them. Germline values: CDR1 MNHNY, CDR2 SVGAGI (reference sequence). The CDR3: CASTPGPGDAFF. The CDR3 DNA is TGTGCCAGCACTCCCGGCCCCGGGGATGCTTTCTTT.